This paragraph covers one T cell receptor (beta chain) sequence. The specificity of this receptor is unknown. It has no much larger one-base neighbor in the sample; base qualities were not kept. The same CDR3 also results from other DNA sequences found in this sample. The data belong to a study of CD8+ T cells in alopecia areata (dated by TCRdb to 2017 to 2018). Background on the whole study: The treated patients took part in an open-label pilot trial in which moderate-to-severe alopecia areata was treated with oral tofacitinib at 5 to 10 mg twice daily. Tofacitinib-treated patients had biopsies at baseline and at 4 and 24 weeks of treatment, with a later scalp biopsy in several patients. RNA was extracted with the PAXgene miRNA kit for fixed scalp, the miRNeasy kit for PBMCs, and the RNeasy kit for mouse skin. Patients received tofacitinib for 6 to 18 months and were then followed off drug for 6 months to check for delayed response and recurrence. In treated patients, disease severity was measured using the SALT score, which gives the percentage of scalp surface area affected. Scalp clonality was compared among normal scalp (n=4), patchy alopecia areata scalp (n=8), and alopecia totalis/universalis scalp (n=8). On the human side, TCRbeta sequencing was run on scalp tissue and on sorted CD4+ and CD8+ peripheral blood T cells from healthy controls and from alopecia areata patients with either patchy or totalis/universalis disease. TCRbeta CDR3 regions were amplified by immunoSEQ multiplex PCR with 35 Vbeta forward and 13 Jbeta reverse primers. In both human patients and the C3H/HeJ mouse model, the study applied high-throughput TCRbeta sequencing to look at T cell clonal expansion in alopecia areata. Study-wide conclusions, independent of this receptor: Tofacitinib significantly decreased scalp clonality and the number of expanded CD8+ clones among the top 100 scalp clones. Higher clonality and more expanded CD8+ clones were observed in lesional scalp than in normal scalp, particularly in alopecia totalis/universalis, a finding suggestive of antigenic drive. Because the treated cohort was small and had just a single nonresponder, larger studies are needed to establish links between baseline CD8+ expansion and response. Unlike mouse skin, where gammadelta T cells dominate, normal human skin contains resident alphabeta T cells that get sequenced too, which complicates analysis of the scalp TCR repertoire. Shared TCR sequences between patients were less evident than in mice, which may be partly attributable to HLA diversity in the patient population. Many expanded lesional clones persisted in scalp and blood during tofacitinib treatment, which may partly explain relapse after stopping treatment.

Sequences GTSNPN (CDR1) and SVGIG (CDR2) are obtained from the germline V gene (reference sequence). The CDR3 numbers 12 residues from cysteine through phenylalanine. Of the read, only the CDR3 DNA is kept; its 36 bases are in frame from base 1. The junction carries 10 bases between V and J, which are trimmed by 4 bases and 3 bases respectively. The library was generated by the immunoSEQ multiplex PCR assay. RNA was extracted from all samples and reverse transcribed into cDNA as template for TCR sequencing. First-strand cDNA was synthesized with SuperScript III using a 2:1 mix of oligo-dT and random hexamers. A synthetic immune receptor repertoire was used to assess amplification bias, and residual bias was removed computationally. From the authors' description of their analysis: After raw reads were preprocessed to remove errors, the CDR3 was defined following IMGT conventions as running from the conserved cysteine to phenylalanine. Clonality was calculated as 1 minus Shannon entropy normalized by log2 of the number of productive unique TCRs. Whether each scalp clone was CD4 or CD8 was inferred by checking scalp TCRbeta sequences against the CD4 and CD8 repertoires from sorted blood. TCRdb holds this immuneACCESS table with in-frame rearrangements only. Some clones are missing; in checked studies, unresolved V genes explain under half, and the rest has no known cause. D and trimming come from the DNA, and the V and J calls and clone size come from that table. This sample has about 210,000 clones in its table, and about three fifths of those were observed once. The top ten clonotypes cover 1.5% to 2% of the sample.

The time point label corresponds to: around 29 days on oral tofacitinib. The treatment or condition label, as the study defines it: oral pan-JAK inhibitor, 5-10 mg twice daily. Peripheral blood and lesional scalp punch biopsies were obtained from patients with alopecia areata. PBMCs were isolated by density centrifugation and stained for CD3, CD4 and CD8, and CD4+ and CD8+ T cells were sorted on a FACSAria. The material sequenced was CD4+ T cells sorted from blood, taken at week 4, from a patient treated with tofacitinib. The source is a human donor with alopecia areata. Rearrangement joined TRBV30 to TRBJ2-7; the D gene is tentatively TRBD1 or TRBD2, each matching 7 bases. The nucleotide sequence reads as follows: TGTGCCTGGACAGGGGGGGGCTACGAGCAGTACTTC. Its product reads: CAWTGGGYEQYF.